A selection of T cell receptor beta chains follows, all from one sample in a study of tumor and adjacent non-tumor tissue in lung cancer. TCRdb re-called the multiplex PCR reads through MiXCR, storing one row per CDR3 protein. The table shows 120,000 or so distinct CDR3 sequences, with nearly 85% occurring only once. The sample taken for sequencing was lung tumor tissue. These receptors were taken from a man between 70 and 80 years old with non-small cell lung cancer. Each CDR3 is given with its conserved first and last residue. The order of the fields is clone size, V gene, J gene, D gene, CDR3 DNA, CDR3 protein. The D gene is left open where the match is weak. Clone size is not always given. Where it is, it says once, few, many or a class for expanded clones.

>.|TRBV5-6|TRBJ2-7|.
TGTGCCAGCAGCTCGGGGGCAACGTATAAGCAATGCTTC
CASSSGATYKQCF
>.|TRBV5-4|TRBJ1-6|.
TGTGTCAGCGGCTACTTACCGGGATACCTTAATTCACCCCTCCACTTT
CVSGYLPGYLNSPLHF
>.|TRBV11-2|TRBJ1-2|.
TGTGCCCGCAGCTTAGATGTGGGGGCGACTCACTATGGCTACACCTTC
CARSLDVGATHYGYTF
>.|TRBV14|TRBJ1-1|.
TGTACCAGCAGCCAAGGTCCTACAGGTCAAGCTTTCTTT
CTSSQGPTGQAFF
>.|TRBV6-6|TRBJ2-7|TRBD1
TGTGCCAGCAGTTCCAACAGGGGGTCCTGCGAGCAGTATTTC
CASSSNRGSCEQYF
>.|TRBV9|TRBJ2-2|TRBD2
TGTGCCAGCAGCGCAGGGACTAGCGGGACCGGGGAGCTGTTTTTT
CASSAGTSGTGELFF
>.|TRBV29-1|TRBJ1-2|.
TGCAGCGTGGTAGGAGGAGGCTATGGCTACACCTTC
CSVVGGGYGYTF
>.|TRBV6-6|TRBJ1-1|TRBD1
TGTGCGAGCAGAACCGGGACAGGAATGGCGACTGAAACTTTCTTT
CASRTGTGMATETFF
>.|TRBV10-2|TRBJ2-7|.
TGTGCCAGCAGGCAAGCCGGGACTTGGGACGATCAGTACTTC
CASRQAGTWDDQYF
>.|TRBV11-2|TRBJ1-1|TRBD1
TGTGCCAGCAGCTTACCCGGGACAGGTACCACTGAATCTTTCTTT
CASSLPGTGTTESFF
>.|TRBV11-3|TRBJ2-1|TRBD2
TGTGCCAGCAGCCGCGGGACTAGCGGGAGCAATGAGCAGTTCTTC
CASSRGTSGSNEQFF
>.|TRBV10-2|TRBJ2-1|.
TGCGTCAGCAGTGAGCCCCCACTAGTATATGAGCAGTTCTTC
CVSSEPPLVYEQFF
>.|TRBV11-3|TRBJ1-1|.
TGTCCCAGCAGCTTATTCAGCATCAGGATGAACACTCAAGCCTTCTTT
CPSSLFSIRMNTQAFF
>.|TRBV6-5|TRBJ2-2|.
TGTGCCAGCAGTTACCTGGCCATGAATACCGGGGAGTTGTTTTTT
CASSYLAMNTGELFF
>.|TRBV11-2|TRBJ1-4|.
TGTGCCAGCATTAGAAGTGGGACAAGTAATGAAAAACTGCTTTTT
CASIRSGTSNEKLLF
>.|TRBV6-1|TRBJ2-7|TRBD2
TGTGCCAGCAGTGAACTAGCGGGAAGCGCCTCGACGGCTGGAGAGCAGTACTTC
CASSELAGSASTAGEQYF
>.|TRBV29-1|TRBJ1-1|.
TGCTGTGTTGGCGGGGAAGGGTACACTGAAGTTTTCTTT
CCVGGEGYTEVFF
>once|TRBV6-5|TRBJ1-3|.
TGTGACAGAAGTTACGGGAAATCAGGAAACACCATATATTTT
CDRSYGKSGNTIYF
>.|TRBV30|TRBJ2-7|TRBD1
TGTGCCCTTTATCCCGGGACAGGGCTCTCCCACGAGCAGTATTTC
CALYPGTGLSHEQYF
>few|TRBV29-1|TRBJ1-2|.
TGCGGCGTTGTCCCCTATCAATCCTCGGAAGAAGTTGGCTACACCTTC
CGVVPYQSSEEVGYTF
>.|TRBV13|TRBJ2-7|TRBD2
TGTGCCAGCAGGTCAACCACGGGAGGCGAGCAGTACTTC
CASRSTTGGEQYF
>.|TRBV7-8|TRBJ2-5|.
TGTGCCATCAGCTTAGAATCGGGGCCGGAGACCCAGTACTTC
CAISLESGPETQYF
>.|TRBV6-2/TRBV6-3|TRBJ2-1|.
TGTGCCAGCAGCAGGCACGGGAGCCACTCCTACAATGAGCAGTTCTTC
CASSRHGSHSYNEQFF
>.|TRBV11-3|TRBJ1-1|.
TGTGCCAGCAGCTTCCTGGACAGAAGCCTGAACACTGAGGCTTTCTTT
CASSFLDRSLNTEAFF
>.|TRBV6-1|TRBJ2-1|.
TGTGCCAGCATCCTAAGGGGGTGCACCGGGTCCAGTGAGCAGTTCTTC
CASILRGCTGSSEQFF
>.|TRBV12-3/TRBV12-4|TRBJ1-5|TRBD1
TGTGTCAGCAGCCCGATAGGGGGCTACTTAGGAGGCAATCAGCCCCAACATTTT
CVSSPIGGYLGGNQPQHF
>.|TRBV5-6|TRBJ2-5|.
TGTGCTAGCAGCTACATAGAAGAGATCCAGTACTTC
CASSYIEEIQYF